This T cell receptor beta chain comes out of a study of OX40 agonist ivuxolimab in advanced cancers. Across the whole study: Patients received the agonistic anti-OX40 (CD134) antibody ivuxolimab. Age averaged about 66 years (range about 23 to 80), and about 86% were male.

After removal of 5 bases from V and 4 bases from J, the junction contained 8 bases not matched to a gene. The CDR3 extends over 15 amino acids. Per germline, CDR1 SGHAT and CDR2 FQDESV (reference sequence). Using immunoSEQ multiplex PCR, the repertoire was profiled, and TCRdb retains in-frame clones only, with some absent. The sample shows under 80,000 clones, just over 85% of them seen only once. The sequence came from an adult with an advanced solid tumor such as melanoma, head and neck, liver or kidney cancer. The rearrangement joins TRBV11-1 to TRBJ2-5; TRBD2 matches at 9 bases. The material sequenced was CD4+ or CD8+ T cells sorted from blood, taken in a trial of the OX40 agonist ivuxolimab. The CDR3 DNA reads as TGTGCCAGCAGCGGCGGGGGGGCAACCCGAGAGACCCAGTACTTC. Amino acids: CASSGGGATRETQYF.